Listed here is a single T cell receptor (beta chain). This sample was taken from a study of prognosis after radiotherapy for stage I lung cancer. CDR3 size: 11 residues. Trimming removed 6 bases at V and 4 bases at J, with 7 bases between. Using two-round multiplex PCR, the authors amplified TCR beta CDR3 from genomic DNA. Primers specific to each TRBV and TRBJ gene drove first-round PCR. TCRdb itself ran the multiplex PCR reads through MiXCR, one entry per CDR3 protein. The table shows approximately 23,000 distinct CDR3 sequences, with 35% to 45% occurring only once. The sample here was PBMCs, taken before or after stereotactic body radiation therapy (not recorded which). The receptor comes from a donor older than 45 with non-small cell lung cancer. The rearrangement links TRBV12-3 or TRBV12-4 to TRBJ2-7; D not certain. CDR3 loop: CASSYQYEQYF. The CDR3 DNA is TGTGCCAGCAGCTACCAATACGAGCAGTACTTC.